This passage covers 26 T cell receptor beta chains from one sample sequenced in a study of blood T cells in healthy people across ages. A J-beta primer mix and a sample-barcoded 5' primer were used in a second PCR of about 7 to 11 cycles. MiXCR was run by TCRdb on the 5' RACE reads, yielding one entry per CDR3 protein. Counted here are approximately 1.5 million distinct CDR3 sequences, about 32% occurring once; the ten biggest clones make up approximately 10%. The sequencing input was blood. These receptors were obtained from a woman under 40 in good health.

In DNA, the CDR3 is TGTGCCTGGAGCGTAAAAAATCAGCCCCAGCATTTT. Protein: CAWSVKNQPQHF. This chain connects TRBV30 to TRBJ1-5, with no clear D. This CDR3 spans 12 amino acids. Germline V gives CDR1 GTSNPN, CDR2 SVGIG (reference sequence). Trimming took 3 bases from V and 4 from J, leaving 7 bases between them.

The gene calls are TRBV3-1 and TRBJ2-1, with 13 bases lining up with TRBD2. V trimming: 1 base; J trimming: 1 base; junction bases outside the gene matches: 13. CDR3 length: 21 amino acids. Germline CDR1 is LGHDT and CDR2 is YNNKEL (reference sequence). CDR3 DNA sequence: TGTGCCAGCAGCCAAGTGGGGGGACTAGCGGGGAGCCAATTATCCTACAATGAGCAGTTCTTC. It yields the protein CASSQVGGLAGSQLSYNEQFF.

The rearrangement links TRBV5-1 to TRBJ2-6; D not certain. V was cut by 6 bases and J by 0 bases, with 7 bases left in between. Germline loops: CDR1 SGHRS, CDR2 YFSETQ. CDR3 length equals 14 residues. The DNA for the CDR3 is TGCGCCAGCATGGAGTCCTCTGGGGCCAACGTCCTGACTTTC. This translates into CASMESSGANVLTF.

The chain joins TRBV11-2 to TRBJ1-2; TRBD1 agrees at 7 bases. The germline V gene encodes CDR1 SGHAT and CDR2 FQNNGV. The CDR3 length is 16 residues. Unmatched junction bases numbered 13, after V lost 5 bases and J lost 4 bases. CDR3 DNA sequence: TGTGCCAGCAGCCAAGACAGGGTCCCCCACTTCTATGGCTACACCTTC. Translation: CASSQDRVPHFYGYTF.

Notes on this clonotype: A read error may be the cause here, since a much bigger clone is one base away. This sequence joins TRBV29-1 and TRBJ2-1; 7 bases match TRBD1. The CDR3 runs to 14 residues. Germline assignment: CDR1 SQVTM and CDR2 ANQGSEA. CDR3 sequence: CSVYQTGTYNEQVF. For the CDR3, the DNA is TGCAGCGTCTATCAGACAGGGACCTACAATGAGCAGGTCTTC.

This clonotype turned up a few times. The chain combines TRBV18 with TRBJ2-7; D not resolved. The CDR3 has 15 amino acids. V lost 0 bases, J lost 3 bases, and 12 bases lay in between. Germline V gene data show CDR1 as KGHSH and CDR2 as LQKENI. The CDR3 DNA reads as TGTGCCAGCTCACCACCGGCCAGGCTGGGCTACGAGCAGTACTTC. Protein product: CASSPPARLGYEQYF.

The J gene is TRBJ2-3, the V gene TRBV20-1; D gene unclear. The CDR3 has 12 amino acids. CDR1 DFQATT and CDR2 SNEGSKA come from the germline V gene (reference sequence). Trimming pared 0 bases from V and 6 bases from J, leaving 7 bases between. CDR3 sequence (DNA): TGCAGTGCTAGAGATAATCGGGATACGCAGTATTTT. The encoded protein is CSARDNRDTQYF.

The chain uses TRBV24-1 and TRBJ2-1; the match to TRBD2 covers 8 bases. The junction had 3 bases not matched to a gene; V was cut back by 6 bases and J by 3 bases. The CDR3 contains 14 residues. Germline CDR1 reads KGHDR; CDR2 reads SFDVKD. CDR3 amino acids: CATSSTSVYNEQFF. Written as DNA, the CDR3 is TGTGCCACCAGTTCGACTAGCGTCTACAATGAGCAGTTCTTC.

The chain carries TRBV9 and TRBJ2-6; D gene unclear. V gave up 2 bases and J gave up 2 bases, with 8 bases separating them. Germline V gene lookup returns CDR1 SGDLS and CDR2 YYNGEE. The CDR3 runs 15 residues. This CDR3 is CASSVGSTGANVLTF. Here the CDR3 DNA reads TGTGCCAGCAGCGTCGGGTCAACTGGGGCCAACGTCCTGACTTTC.

This clonotype came up many times. The chain couples TRBV29-1 to TRBJ2-4; 10 bases are shared with TRBD1. The CDR3 is made up of 14 amino acids. CDR1 SQVTM and CDR2 ANQGSEA come from the germline V gene. With V trimmed by 7 bases and J by 1 base, 4 bases remained unmatched. In nucleotides, the CDR3 is TGCAGCGCTCGACAGGGGGCGGCCAAAAACATTCAGTACTTC. This encodes CSARQGAAKNIQYF.

In this sample, this clonotype turned up a few times. This rearrangement joins TRBV5-6 to TRBJ2-5; 9 nucleotides line up with TRBD2. Germline V CDR1 and CDR2: SGHDT, YYEEEE. The CDR3 is 17 amino acids. The V and J ends lost 0 bases and 1 base, in that order; junction bases with no gene match: 7. DNA of the CDR3: TGTGCCAGCAGCTTGGCCTTAACAGCGGGGGGCCAAGAGACCCAGTACTTC. Translation: CASSLALTAGGQETQYF.

This clonotype was seen only a few times. The chain links TRBV2 to TRBJ2-5, with TRBD2 identical over 11 bases. V was pared by 0 bases and J by 6 bases, with 3 bases of the junction left unmatched. Germline loops: CDR1 SNHLY, CDR2 FYNNEI. The length of the CDR3 is 15 residues. CDR3 bases: TGTGCCAGCAGTGAAGCGCTAGCGGGGGGACAGACCCAGTACTTC. It is translated as CASSEALAGGQTQYF.

Remarks on this clonotype: A much larger clone lies one base from this, so it may be a read error. The chain combines TRBV29-1 with TRBJ1-2; tentatively, D is TRBD1 (5 bases). The CDR3 is made up of 13 amino acids. From germline, CDR1 is SQVTM and CDR2 ANQGSEA. CDR3 in amino acids: CSVPGTSDYGHTF. The CDR3 DNA reads TGCAGCGTACCAGGGACGAGTGACTATGGCCACACCTTC.

The chain employs TRBV15 and TRBJ1-2; a weak D match, TRBD1 (6 bases). Germline lookup yields CDR1 LNHNV and CDR2 YYDKDF (reference sequence). This CDR3 is 15 amino acids long. V lost 5 bases and J 4 bases, leaving 17 bases between the germline ends. Here the CDR3 DNA reads TGTGCCACCAGCCGGGAACAGGGTATTATCTATGGCTACACCTTC. Translation gives CATSREQGIIYGYTF.

This chain connects TRBV27 to TRBJ2-1; the D call may be TRBD1 or TRBD2 (6 bases each). Germline V gives CDR1 MNHEY, CDR2 SMNVEV (reference sequence). The CDR3 contains 11 residues. Trimming removed 6 bases from V and 8 bases from J, with 8 bases in between. The CDR3 DNA sequence: TGTGCCAGCAGGGGGGGCTATGAGCAGTTCTTC. Translated, it gives CASRGGYEQFF.

This clonotype was counted only a few times. This clone may be a read error of a much larger clone one base away. The chain couples TRBV7-8 to TRBJ2-7; 8 nucleotides align to TRBD1. The DNA matches TRBJ2-5 better at its end, which makes the J call doubtful. Germline assignment: CDR1 SGHVS and CDR2 FQNEAQ. This CDR3 region has 14 residues. CDR3 sequence (DNA): TGTGCCAGCAGCTTATCCAGGGGGCGGGAGACCCAGTACTTC. This encodes CASSLSRGRETQYF.

The chain couples TRBV12-3 or TRBV12-4 to TRBJ1-2, with 7 bases matching TRBD1. The CDR3 sequence is 12 residues long. The J segment lost 8 bases and the V segment lost 7 bases, leaving 7 bases of the junction unmatched. CDR3 region: CASTRGTVGYTF. The CDR3 DNA reads TGTGCCAGCACCCGGGGGACAGTGGGCTACACCTTC.

This chain connects TRBV5-1 to TRBJ2-7, with 10 bases aligning to TRBD2. Per the germline V gene, CDR1 is SGHRS and CDR2 is YFSETQ. Germline trimming cut 0 bases from V and 4 bases from J; bases unmatched to any gene: 19. The CDR3 is made up of 20 amino acids. The DNA for the CDR3 is TGCGCCAGCAGCTTGGCCGAGAGGACAGAGGGCTCTAGCGGGAGTTACGAGCAGTACTTC. Translating it yields CASSLAERTEGSSGSYEQYF.

This clonotype was recorded a few times. The V call is TRBV6-1, the J call TRBJ2-1; D uncertain. This CDR3 contains 12 residues. V was clipped by 0 bases and J by 7 bases, with 4 bases between them. CDR1 is MNHNS, CDR2 SASEGT, per germline. CDR3 in amino acids: CASSEAPNEQFF. The CDR3 region has the DNA TGTGCCAGCAGTGAAGCGCCTAATGAGCAGTTCTTC.

About this clonotype itself: A much larger clone is a single base away; this may be a read error. The rearrangement joins TRBV20-1 to TRBJ2-5, with D hard to call. The CDR3 runs 12 residues. CDR1 and CDR2 from the germline V gene are DFQATT and SNEGSKA (reference sequence). Trimming removed 6 bases from V and 2 bases from J, with 10 bases in between. The CDR3 DNA sequence: TGCAGTGCGGAGACATGGCAAGAGACCCAGTACTTC. It is translated as CSAETWQETQYF.

This rearrangement joins TRBV20-1 to TRBJ2-1; 7 bases match TRBD2. The CDR3 runs 15 residues. The germline V gene has CDR1 DFQATT and CDR2 SNEGSKA (reference sequence). J was trimmed by 9 bases and V by 6 bases; bases with no gene match: 17. This chain's CDR3 is CSATPLADNLSEQFF. As DNA, the CDR3 is TGCAGTGCCACCCCGCTAGCGGATAACCTTAGTGAGCAGTTCTTC.

The J gene is TRBJ2-1, the V gene TRBV6-5; TRBD2 aligns across 7 bases. After removal of 4 bases from V and 4 bases from J, the junction contained 13 bases not matched to a gene. CDR3 length: 17 amino acids. The germline V gene encodes CDR1 MNHEY and CDR2 SVGAGI. The CDR3 DNA reads as TGTGCCAGCAGTTCAGAGAGGGGCGGGAGCGGGTACAATGAGCAGTTCTTC. It codes for CASSSERGGSGYNEQFF.

This clonotype occurred a few times. In nucleotides, the CDR3 is TGTGCCAGCAGGGGACTAGCCCTGTCAGATACGCAGTATTTT. This sequence encodes CASRGLALSDTQYF. The chain joins TRBV7-2 to TRBJ2-3; 9 nucleotides line up with TRBD2. CDR1 is SGHTA, CDR2 FQGNSA, per germline. V lost 6 bases, J lost 4 bases, and 5 bases stayed unmatched. The CDR3 extends over 14 amino acids.

The V gene is TRBV3-1, the J gene TRBJ2-5; 8 nucleotides align to TRBD2. The tail of the sequence fits TRBJ2-7 better, so the J call may be wrong. The germline CDR1 and CDR2 sequences are LGHDT and YNNKEL (reference sequence). This CDR3 is built from 14 residues. CDR3 coding DNA: TGTGCCAGCAACCGGGAGGGAGGACCCTACGAGCAGTACTTC. Translated: CASNREGGPYEQYF.

The genes are TRBV20-1 and TRBJ2-3; 8 bases map to TRBD2. Germline V lookup: CDR1 DFQATT, CDR2 SNEGSKA (reference sequence). This CDR3 has 14 residues. J was trimmed by 2 bases and V by 6 bases; bases with no gene match: 7. CDR3 in DNA: TGCAGTGCAATGAATAGCGGGGACACAGATACGCAGTATTTT. This codes for CSAMNSGDTDTQYF.

V gene TRBV3-1 combines with J gene TRBJ1-1; D gene unclear. The germline V gene encodes CDR1 LGHDT and CDR2 YNNKEL (reference sequence). Trimming took 0 bases from V and 6 from J, leaving 8 bases between them. CDR3 length equals 13 residues. Written as DNA, the CDR3 is TGTGCCAGCAGCCAAGATAAGAAGGCTGAAGCTTTCTTT. It specifies CASSQDKKAEAFF.